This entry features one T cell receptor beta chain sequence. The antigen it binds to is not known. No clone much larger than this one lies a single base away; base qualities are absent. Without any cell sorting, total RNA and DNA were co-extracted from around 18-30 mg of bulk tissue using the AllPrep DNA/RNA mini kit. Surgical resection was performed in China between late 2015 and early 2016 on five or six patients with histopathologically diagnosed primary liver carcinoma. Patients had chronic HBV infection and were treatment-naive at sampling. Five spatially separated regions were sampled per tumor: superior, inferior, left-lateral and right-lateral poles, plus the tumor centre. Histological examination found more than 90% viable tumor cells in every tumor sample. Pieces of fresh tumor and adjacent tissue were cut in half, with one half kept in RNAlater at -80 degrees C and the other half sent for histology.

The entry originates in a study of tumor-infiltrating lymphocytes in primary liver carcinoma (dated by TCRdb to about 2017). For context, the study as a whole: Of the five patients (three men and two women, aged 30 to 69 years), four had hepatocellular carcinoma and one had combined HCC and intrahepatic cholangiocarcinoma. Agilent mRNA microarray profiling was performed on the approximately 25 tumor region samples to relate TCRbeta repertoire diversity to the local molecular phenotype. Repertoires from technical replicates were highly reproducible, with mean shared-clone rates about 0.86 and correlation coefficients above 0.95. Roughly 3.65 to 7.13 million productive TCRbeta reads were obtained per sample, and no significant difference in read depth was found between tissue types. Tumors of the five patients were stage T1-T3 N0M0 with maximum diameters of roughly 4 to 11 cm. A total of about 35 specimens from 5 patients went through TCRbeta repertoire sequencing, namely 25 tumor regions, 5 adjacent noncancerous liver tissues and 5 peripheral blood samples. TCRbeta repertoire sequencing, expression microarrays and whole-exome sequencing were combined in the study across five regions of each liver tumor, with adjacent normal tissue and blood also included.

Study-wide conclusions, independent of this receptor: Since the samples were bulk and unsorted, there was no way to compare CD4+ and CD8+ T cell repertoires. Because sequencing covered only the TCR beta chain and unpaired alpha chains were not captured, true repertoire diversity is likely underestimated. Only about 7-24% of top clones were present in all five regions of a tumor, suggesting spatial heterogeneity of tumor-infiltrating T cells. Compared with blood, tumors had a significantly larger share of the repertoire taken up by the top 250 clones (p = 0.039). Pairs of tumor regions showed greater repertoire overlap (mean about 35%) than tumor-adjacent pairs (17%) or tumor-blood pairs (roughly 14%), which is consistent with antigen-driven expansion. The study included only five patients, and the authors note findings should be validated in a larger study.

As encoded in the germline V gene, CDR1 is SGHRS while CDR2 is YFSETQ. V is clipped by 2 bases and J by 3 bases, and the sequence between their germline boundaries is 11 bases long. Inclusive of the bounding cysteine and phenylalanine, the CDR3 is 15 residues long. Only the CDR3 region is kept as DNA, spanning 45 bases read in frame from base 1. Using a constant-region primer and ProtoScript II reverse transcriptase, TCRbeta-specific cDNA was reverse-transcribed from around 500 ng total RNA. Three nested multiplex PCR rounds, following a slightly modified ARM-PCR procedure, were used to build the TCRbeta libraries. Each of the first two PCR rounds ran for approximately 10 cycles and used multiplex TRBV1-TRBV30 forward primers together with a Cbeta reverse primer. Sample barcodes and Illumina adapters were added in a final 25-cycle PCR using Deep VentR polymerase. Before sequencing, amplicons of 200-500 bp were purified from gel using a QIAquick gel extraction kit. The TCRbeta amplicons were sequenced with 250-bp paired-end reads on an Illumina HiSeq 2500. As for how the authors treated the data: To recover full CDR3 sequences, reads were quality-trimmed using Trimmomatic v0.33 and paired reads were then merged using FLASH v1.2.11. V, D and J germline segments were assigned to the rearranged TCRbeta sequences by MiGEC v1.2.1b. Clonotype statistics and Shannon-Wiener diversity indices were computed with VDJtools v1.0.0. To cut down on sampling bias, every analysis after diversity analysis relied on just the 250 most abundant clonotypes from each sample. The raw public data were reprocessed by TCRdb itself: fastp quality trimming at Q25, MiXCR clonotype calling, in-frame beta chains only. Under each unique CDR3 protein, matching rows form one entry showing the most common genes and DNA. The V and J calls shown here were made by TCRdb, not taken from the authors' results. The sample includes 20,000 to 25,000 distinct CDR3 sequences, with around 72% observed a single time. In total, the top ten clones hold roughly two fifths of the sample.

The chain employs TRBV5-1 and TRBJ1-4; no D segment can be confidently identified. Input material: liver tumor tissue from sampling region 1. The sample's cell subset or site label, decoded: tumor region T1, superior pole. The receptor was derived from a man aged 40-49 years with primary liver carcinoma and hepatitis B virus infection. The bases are TGCGCCAGCAGCTTCGACCAATGGGCTAATGAAAAACTGTTTTTT. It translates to CASSFDQWANEKLFF.